This is a list of T cell receptor beta chains from one sample in a study of blood T cells in healthy people across ages. TCRdb redid the calling of the 5' RACE reads with MiXCR, one entry per CDR3 protein. The table includes roughly 1.7 million distinct CDR3 sequences, roughly 30% detected once. Sequenced: blood. The receptors come from a woman aged 30 to 39 in good health. The CDR3 runs from the conserved cysteine through the conserved F or W. The D gene is left open where the match is weak. Clone size is not always given. Where it is, it says once, few, many or a class for expanded clones.

>.|TRBV14|TRBJ2-6|.|16
CASSQEVGRGANVLTF
TGTGCCAGCAGCCAAGAAGTGGGACGTGGGGCCAACGTCCTGACTTTC
>.|TRBV11-2|TRBJ2-7|.|11
CASSAGSWQYF
TGTGCCAGCAGCGCGGGGAGTTGGCAGTACTTC
>.|TRBV6-1|TRBJ1-1|.|18
CASYSDDGALGGNTEAFF
TGTGCCAGCTACTCGGACGACGGAGCGCTAGGTGGGAACACTGAAGCTTTCTTT
>.|TRBV4-1|TRBJ2-1|few|17
CASSPSHLGLRLNEQFF
TGCGCCAGCAGCCCTTCCCATTTAGGGCTTCGCCTCAATGAGCAGTTCTTC
>TRBD1|TRBV5-5|TRBJ1-2|.|13
CASTPTGRYGYTF
TGTGCCAGCACTCCGACAGGGCGCTATGGCTACACCTTC
>TRBD1|TRBV10-3|TRBJ1-2|.|16
CAIKGTGKNSNYGYTF
TGTGCCATCAAGGGGACAGGGAAGAACTCTAACTATGGCTACACCTTC
>TRBD1|TRBV11-2|TRBJ2-1|few|15
CASSLGGGQGHEQFF
TGTGCCAGCAGCTTAGGTGGGGGACAGGGCCATGAGCAGTTCTTC
>TRBD2|TRBV20-1|TRBJ2-7|few|13
CSARTSWGYEQYF
TGCAGTGCAAGGACTAGTTGGGGGTACGAGCAGTACTTC
>.|TRBV27|TRBJ2-7|many|14
CASSLSGISYEQYF
TGTGCCAGCAGTTTATCAGGGATCTCCTACGAGCAGTACTTC
>.|TRBV28|TRBJ2-1|.|14
CASSLLQGLGEQFF
TGTGCCAGCAGTTTATTGCAGGGATTGGGTGAGCAGTTCTTC
>TRBD1|TRBV11-2|TRBJ2-7|few|14
CAASPLDRESEQYF
TGTGCCGCCAGTCCCCTGGACAGGGAATCCGAGCAGTACTTC
>.|TRBV7-9|TRBJ2-3|.|15
CASSLRASITDTQYF
TGTGCCAGCAGCTTACGTGCTAGCATCACAGATACGCAGTATTTT
>TRBD2|TRBV9|TRBJ2-1|.|16
CASSPGTSGKFNEQFF
TGTGCCAGCAGCCCAGGGACTAGCGGGAAATTCAATGAGCAGTTCTTC
>.|TRBV7-3|TRBJ1-1|.|14
CASSLTPGNTEAFF
TGTGCCAGCAGCTTAACTCCGGGGAACACTGAAGCTTTCTTT
>.|TRBV27|TRBJ1-2|few|14
CASSLFPGWGGYTF
TGTGCCAGCAGTTTATTTCCAGGATGGGGAGGCTACACCTTC
>.|TRBV4-1|TRBJ2-3|many|13
CASSQGGDGTQYF
TGCGCCAGCAGCCAAGGAGGTGATGGTACGCAGTATTTT
>.|TRBV12-3/TRBV12-4|TRBJ2-3|.|14
CASSLARYTDTQYF
TGTGCCAGCAGTTTAGCGCGGTACACAGATACGCAGTATTTT
>.|TRBV12-3/TRBV12-4|TRBJ2-3|.|14
CASSYRVSTDAQYF
TGTGCCAGCAGTTACAGAGTGAGCACAGATGCGCAGTATTTT